These T cell receptor beta chains were read from a single sample in a study of beta chain features in type 1 diabetes. Method: immunoSEQ multiplex PCR; TCRdb's copy keeps in-frame clones and lacks some. This table has 80,000 to 90,000 clones, 30% to 35% appearing once. The sample comprised stem cell memory CD4+ T cells from blood. The receptors here all came from a young woman in good health. CDR3s include the opening cysteine and the closing phenylalanine or tryptophan. D genes are given only for firm matches. Rows may omit the clone size; those that give it use once, few, many or a size class.

j_call	d_call	clone_size	v_call	cdr3_aa	cdr3_nt
TRBJ2-1	TRBD2	once	TRBV5-1	CASSLGPSGRGSNEQFF	TGCGCCAGCAGCTTGGGACCTAGCGGGAGAGGTAGCAATGAGCAGTTCTTC
TRBJ1-5	NA	NA	TRBV4-2	CASSLNGYQPQHF	TGTGCCAGCAGCCTTAACGGGTATCAGCCCCAGCATTTT
TRBJ1-2	TRBD1	NA	TRBV6-5	CASSYSGRGTGYTF	TGTGCCAGCAGTTACTCCGGCAGGGGGACTGGCTACACCTTC
TRBJ2-1	TRBD2	few	TRBV7-2	CASSLLRGGSEQFF	TGTGCCAGCAGCTTGTTACGGGGGGGCAGTGAGCAGTTCTTC
TRBJ1-6	NA	NA	TRBV5-4	CASSQDRSRAENSPLHF	TGTGCCAGCAGCCAAGATCGTAGCAGGGCAGAAAATTCACCCCTCCACTTT
TRBJ2-3	NA	few	TRBV30	CAWNPGGGFTDTQYF	TGTGCCTGGAACCCTGGGGGCGGGTTCACAGATACGCAGTATTTT
TRBJ2-7	TRBD1	NA	TRBV7-2	CASSARVGQGYEQYF	TGTGCCAGCAGCGCCCGCGTAGGACAGGGCTACGAGCAGTACTTC
TRBJ1-1	NA	few	TRBV4-2	CASSRGRGQNTEAFF	TGTGCCAGCAGCCGGGGGAGGGGACAGAACACTGAAGCTTTCTTT
TRBJ1-2	NA	once	TRBV7-2	CASSPGRRVYGYTF	TGTGCCAGCAGCCCCGGGAGGCGTGTCTATGGCTACACCTTC
TRBJ1-2	TRBD1	many	TRBV7-9	CASSLVRTGGGYTF	TGTGCCAGCAGCTTAGTCAGGACAGGGGGCGGCTACACCTTC
TRBJ1-3	NA	NA	TRBV2	CASSEGRVFSGNTIYF	TGTGCCAGCAGTGAAGGCAGGGTTTTCTCTGGAAACACCATATATTTT
TRBJ2-1	TRBD2	few	TRBV7-9	CASSPMGVAGSSYNEQFF	TGTGCCAGCAGCCCAATGGGAGTAGCGGGGTCCTCCTACAATGAGCAGTTCTTC
TRBJ2-3	TRBD2	NA	TRBV28	CASSRTSGTDTQYF	TGTGCCAGCAGTCGGACTAGCGGCACAGATACGCAGTATTTT
TRBJ2-3	TRBD2	few	TRBV6-1	CASSPSGGEDTQYF	TGTGCCAGCAGTCCCAGCGGGGGAGAAGATACGCAGTATTTT
TRBJ2-1	TRBD1	NA	TRBV18	CASSPRQGETYNEQFF	TGTGCCAGCTCACCTAGACAGGGGGAAACCTACAATGAGCAGTTCTTC
TRBJ2-1	TRBD2	NA	TRBV7-3	CASSPTSGGTSSYNEQFF	TGTGCCAGCAGCCCTACTAGCGGGGGGACGAGCTCCTACAATGAGCAGTTCTTC
TRBJ2-3	NA	NA	TRBV7-9	CASSLLVDTQYF	TGTGCCAGCAGCCTATTGGTAGATACGCAGTATTTT
TRBJ2-7	TRBD2	NA	TRBV9	CASSELAGGPYEQYF	TGTGCCAGCAGCGAGCTAGCGGGGGGTCCCTACGAGCAGTACTTC
TRBJ2-4	NA	NA	TRBV11-2	CASSLTVANLAKNIQYF	TGTGCCAGCAGCTTAACCGTAGCGAACCTAGCCAAAAACATTCAGTACTTC
TRBJ2-7	NA	few	TRBV7-2	CASNPDGGEQYF	TGTGCCAGCAACCCCGACGGAGGAGAGCAGTACTTC
TRBJ1-5	TRBD1	NA	TRBV19	CASSTSGTGDQPQHF	TGTGCCAGTAGTACCTCCGGGACAGGGGACCAGCCCCAGCATTTT
TRBJ1-4	NA	few	TRBV2	CASSEAQEKLFF	TGTGCCAGCAGTGAAGCGCAGGAAAAACTGTTTTTT
TRBJ2-7	TRBD1	NA	TRBV6-1	CASSESRGRYEQYF	TGTGCCAGCAGTGAAAGCAGGGGGCGGTACGAGCAGTACTTC
TRBJ2-7	TRBD2	many	TRBV7-9	CASSLTSGYEQYF	TGTGCCAGCAGCTTAACTAGCGGCTACGAGCAGTACTTC
TRBJ2-3	NA	NA	TRBV19	CASSKERTDTQYF	TGTGCCAGTAGTAAGGAGAGAACAGATACGCAGTATTTT
TRBJ2-2	NA	few	TRBV7-9	CASRRAGMTNTGELFF	TGTGCCAGCCGCCGAGCCGGGATGACGAACACCGGGGAGCTGTTTTTT
TRBJ1-2	NA	NA	TRBV29-1	CSVSGALGYGYTF	TGCAGCGTCTCTGGGGCTTTGGGCTATGGCTACACCTTC
TRBJ1-2	NA	NA	TRBV7-2	CASSPTKHLMGYTF	TGTGCCAGCAGCCCCACAAAACACCTTATGGGCTACACCTTC
TRBJ1-5	NA	few	TRBV19	CASSTGPEGTSNQPQHF	TGTGCCAGTAGTACTGGTCCTGAGGGGACAAGCAATCAGCCCCAGCATTTT
TRBJ2-1	NA	few	TRBV6-6	CASRERRNEQFF	TGTGCCAGCAGAGAGAGAAGAAATGAGCAGTTCTTC
TRBJ1-1	NA	NA	TRBV30	CAWKRQEHTEAFF	TGTGCCTGGAAAAGACAGGAGCACACTGAAGCTTTCTTT